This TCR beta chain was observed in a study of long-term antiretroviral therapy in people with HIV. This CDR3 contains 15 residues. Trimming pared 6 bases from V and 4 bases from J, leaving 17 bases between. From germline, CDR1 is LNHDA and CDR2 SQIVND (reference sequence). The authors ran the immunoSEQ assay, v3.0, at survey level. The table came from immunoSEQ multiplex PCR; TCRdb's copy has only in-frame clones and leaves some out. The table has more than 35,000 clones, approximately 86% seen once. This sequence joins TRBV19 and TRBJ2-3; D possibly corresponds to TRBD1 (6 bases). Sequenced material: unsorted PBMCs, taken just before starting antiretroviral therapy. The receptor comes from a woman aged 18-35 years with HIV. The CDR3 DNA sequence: TGTGCCAGTAGCAAAACAGGGTTTGCGGCAGATACGCAGTATTTT. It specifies CASSKTGFAADTQYF.